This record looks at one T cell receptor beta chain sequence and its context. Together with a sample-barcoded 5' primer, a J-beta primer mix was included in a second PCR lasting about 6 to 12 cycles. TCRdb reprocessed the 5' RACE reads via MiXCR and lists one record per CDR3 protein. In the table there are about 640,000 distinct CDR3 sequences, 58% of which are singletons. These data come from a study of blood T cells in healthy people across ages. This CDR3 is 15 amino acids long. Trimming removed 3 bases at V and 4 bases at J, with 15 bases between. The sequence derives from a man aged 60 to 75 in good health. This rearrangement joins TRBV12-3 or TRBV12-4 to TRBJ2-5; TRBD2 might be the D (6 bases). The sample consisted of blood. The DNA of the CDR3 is TGTGCCAGCAGTTTGGTGACTAGTTTAGGAGAGACCCAGTACTTC. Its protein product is CASSLVTSLGETQYF.